The clone carrying this TCR beta chain was detected ten times or more. The antigen is undetermined. The data are from a study of CD8 T cells in ankylosing spondylitis. General study results and limits: Eight or nine highly homologous variants made up a TCR beta motif that seemed to typify ankylosing spondylitis blood. Disease-associated clones were reportedly significantly overrepresented in matched ankylosing spondylitis synovial fluid. Clones linked to the disease showed a CD8+ phenotype. They occurred at relatively low frequencies in peripheral blood.

V lost 0 bases and J lost 5, with 8 bases in between. This CDR3 comprises 14 residues. Looked up from germline, CDR1 is KGHSY and CDR2 is FQNENV. Quantitative 5'-RACE with molecular barcodes produced the TCR beta libraries. TCRdb re-called the 5' RACE reads with MiXCR, one entry per CDR3 protein. The sample holds around 130,000 distinct CDR3 sequences, more than 6.5% seen once. This TCR derives from a male donor with ankylosing spondylitis or in good health (not recorded which). Sequenced material: blood, either unsorted or a sorted T cell fraction (not recorded which). This rearrangement joins TRBV16 to TRBJ2-4, with unresolved D. CDR3 sequence (DNA): TGTGCCAGCAGCCAATCCCGGGCAGAAAACATTCAGTACTTC. Translating it yields CASSQSRAENIQYF.